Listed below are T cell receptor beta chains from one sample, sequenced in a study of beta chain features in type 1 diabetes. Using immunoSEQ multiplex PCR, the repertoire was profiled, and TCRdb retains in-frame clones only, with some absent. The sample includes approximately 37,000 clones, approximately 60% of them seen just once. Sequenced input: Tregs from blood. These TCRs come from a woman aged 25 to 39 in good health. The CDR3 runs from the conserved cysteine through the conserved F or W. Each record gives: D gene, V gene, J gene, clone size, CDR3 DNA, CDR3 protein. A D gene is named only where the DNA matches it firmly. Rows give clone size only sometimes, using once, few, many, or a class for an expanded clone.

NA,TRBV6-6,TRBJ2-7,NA,TGTGCCAGCAGTTACTCCACAGGGCCGTACGAGCAGTACTTC,CASSYSTGPYEQYF
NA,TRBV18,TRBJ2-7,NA,TGTGCCAGCTCAGCAGGCCCTAGGGAGCTATACGAGCAGTACTTC,CASSAGPRELYEQYF
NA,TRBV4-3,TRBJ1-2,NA,TGCGCCAGCAGCCAAGATATGGGGGGCTATGGCTACACCTTC,CASSQDMGGYGYTF
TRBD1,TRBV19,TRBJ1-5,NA,TGTGCCAGTAGTTGGACAGGGCTCGGGAGCAATCAGCCCCAGCATTTT,CASSWTGLGSNQPQHF
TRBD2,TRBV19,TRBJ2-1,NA,TGTGCCAGTACCTCACCGGGACTAGCGGGTATATACAATGAGCAGTTCTTC,CASTSPGLAGIYNEQFF
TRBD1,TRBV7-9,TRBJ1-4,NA,TGTGCCAGCAGCAAGGGACAGCGGATGAATGAAAAACTGTTTTTT,CASSKGQRMNEKLFF
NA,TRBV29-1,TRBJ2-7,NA,TGCAGCGTTGTATCGGGAGTGTTTGGTTACGAGCAGTACTTC,CSVVSGVFGYEQYF
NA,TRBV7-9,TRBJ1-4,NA,TGTGCCAGCAGCTTCCGGGCCAGGGGTGAAAAACTGTTTTTT,CASSFRARGEKLFF
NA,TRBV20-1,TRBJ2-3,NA,TGCAGTGGGGCCCTCACAGATACGCAGTATTTT,CSGALTDTQYF
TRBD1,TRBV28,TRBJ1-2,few,TGTGCCAGCAGTTCAACCCGGGACAGATACTATGGCTACACCTTC,CASSSTRDRYYGYTF
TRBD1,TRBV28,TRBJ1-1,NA,TGTGCCAGCAGAAGGGGGCTGAGGAACACTGAAGCTTTCTTT,CASRRGLRNTEAFF
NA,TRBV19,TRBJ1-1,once,TGTGCCAGTATCTACAGGAACACTGAAGCTTTCTTT,CASIYRNTEAFF
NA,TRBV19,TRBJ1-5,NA,TGTGCCAGTCGCTCGCAGTCTTACAATCAGCCCCAGCATTTT,CASRSQSYNQPQHF
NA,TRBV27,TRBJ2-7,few,TGTGCCAGCAGTTTACGTAGGGGTACCTACGAGCAGTACTTC,CASSLRRGTYEQYF
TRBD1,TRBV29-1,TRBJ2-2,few,TGCAGCGCCCAGGGGGCGCGGGGAAACACCGGGGAGCTGTTTTTT,CSAQGARGNTGELFF
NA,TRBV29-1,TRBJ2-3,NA,TGCAGCGTTGAAGACCGGCGGGGGCGATGGGATACGCAGTATTTT,CSVEDRRGRWDTQYF
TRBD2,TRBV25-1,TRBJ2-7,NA,TGTGCCAGCAGTGAAACACCGGGACTAGCGGGACTAGACGAGCAGTACTTC,CASSETPGLAGLDEQYF
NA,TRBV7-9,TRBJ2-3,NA,TGTGCCAGCAGCTTAACAGGGAGGGGCACAGATACGCAGTATTTT,CASSLTGRGTDTQYF
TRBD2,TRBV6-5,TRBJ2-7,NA,TGTGCCAGCAGCCGACTAGCGGGTTACGAGCAGTACTTC,CASSRLAGYEQYF
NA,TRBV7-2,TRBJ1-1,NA,TGTGCCAGCAGCTTAAATTCCGCGGAAGCTTTCTTT,CASSLNSAEAFF
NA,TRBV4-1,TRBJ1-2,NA,TGCGCCAGCAGCACTCCTCAGGGGCCGATTAGAAACTATGGCTACACCTTC,CASSTPQGPIRNYGYTF
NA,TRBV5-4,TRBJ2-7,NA,TGTGCCAGCAGCTTGGACAGGGCCTACGAGCAGTACTTC,CASSLDRAYEQYF
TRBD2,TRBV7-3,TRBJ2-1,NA,TGTGCCAGCAGTTATGCGGGGGGCGGCAGCCCCTACAATGAGCAGTTCTTC,CASSYAGGGSPYNEQFF
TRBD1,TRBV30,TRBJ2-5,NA,TGTGCCTGGAGTCAGGGGGCGCGACAAGAGACCCAGTACTTC,CAWSQGARQETQYF
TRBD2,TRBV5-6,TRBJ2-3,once,TGTGCCAGCAGCTTGGGAGCGGGAGTGGCAGATACGCAGTATTTT,CASSLGAGVADTQYF
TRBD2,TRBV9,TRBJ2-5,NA,TGTGCCAGCAGCGTCGGACTAGCGGGAGTAGAGACCCAGTACTTC,CASSVGLAGVETQYF
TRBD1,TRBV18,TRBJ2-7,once,TGTGCCAGCTCACCAGATTGGGACAGTCAGTACTTC,CASSPDWDSQYF
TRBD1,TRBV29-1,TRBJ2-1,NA,TGCAGCGTTGGGGGACAGGGTTCCTACAATGAGCAGTTCTTC,CSVGGQGSYNEQFF
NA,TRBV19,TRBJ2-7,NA,TGTGCCAGTAGTATTGAGTCGAGGAGTTACGAGCAGTACTTC,CASSIESRSYEQYF
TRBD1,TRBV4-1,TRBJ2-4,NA,TGCGCCAGCAGCCGTTCACCGGGACAGGCGGTGTTTAAGTACTTC,CASSRSPGQAVFKYF
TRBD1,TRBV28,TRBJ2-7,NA,TGTGCCAGCAGCTCGGAAACGACAGGGAAGCCCTACGAGCAGTACTTC,CASSSETTGKPYEQYF
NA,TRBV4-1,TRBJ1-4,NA,TGCGCCAGCAGCCAACTGGGGACGGGGGGGCCTAATGAAAAACTGTTTTTT,CASSQLGTGGPNEKLFF
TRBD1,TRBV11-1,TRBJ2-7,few,TGTGCCAGCAGCGCGACAGGGGTCTCTTCCTACGAGCAGTACTTC,CASSATGVSSYEQYF
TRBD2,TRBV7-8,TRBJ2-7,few,TGTGCCAGCAGCTCCCCTTCCCGGCCAGCGGGAGGAGGCTACGAGCAGTACTTC,CASSSPSRPAGGGYEQYF
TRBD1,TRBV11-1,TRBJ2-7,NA,TGTGCCAGCAGCTTAGACCACAGGGGTCACTCCTACGAGCAGTACTTC,CASSLDHRGHSYEQYF
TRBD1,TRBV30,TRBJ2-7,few,TGTGCCTGGAAGGCCGGGACAGGGTCCCACGAGCAGTACTTC,CAWKAGTGSHEQYF
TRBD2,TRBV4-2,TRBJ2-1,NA,TGTGCCAGCAGCCTAGGGGAGCGGGGCTACAATGAGCAGTTCTTC,CASSLGERGYNEQFF
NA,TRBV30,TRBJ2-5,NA,TGTGCCTGGAGTGGACAGATCTGGGGGACCCAGTACTTC,CAWSGQIWGTQYF
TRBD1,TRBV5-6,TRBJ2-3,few,TGTGCCAGCAGCTTCCCCGGGACAGGGCTCACAGATACGCAGTATTTT,CASSFPGTGLTDTQYF
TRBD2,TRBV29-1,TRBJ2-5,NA,TGCAGCGTTGTGGGACTAGGAGAGACCCAGTACTTC,CSVVGLGETQYF
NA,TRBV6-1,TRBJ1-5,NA,TGTGCCAGCAGTGGCAGCGGGGGACGTCAGCCCCAGCATTTT,CASSGSGGRQPQHF
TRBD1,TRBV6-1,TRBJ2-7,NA,TGTGCCAGCGTGGGGACAGGGGTATACGAGCAGTACTTC,CASVGTGVYEQYF
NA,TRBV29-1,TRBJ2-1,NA,TGCAGCGTTACGCCCCTCAGTCATGAGCAGTTCTTC,CSVTPLSHEQFF
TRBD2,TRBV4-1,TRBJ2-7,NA,TGCGCCAGCAGCCAAGGTGCGGGACTAGAAATGTCCCACGAGCAGTACTTC,CASSQGAGLEMSHEQYF
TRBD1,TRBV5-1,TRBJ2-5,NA,TGCGCCAGCAGCTCAACGACAGGGTGGGAGACCCAGTACTTC,CASSSTTGWETQYF
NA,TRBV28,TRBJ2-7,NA,TGTGCCAGCAGTTCTTTGGGGACTCAGACCTACGAGCAGTACTTC,CASSSLGTQTYEQYF
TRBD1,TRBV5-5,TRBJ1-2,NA,TGTGCCAGCAGCCTCCTCGGACAGGGGACCTATGGCTACACCTTC,CASSLLGQGTYGYTF
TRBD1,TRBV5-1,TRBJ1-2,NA,TGCGCCAGCATCACATTTCCGGGACAGGAAAACTATGGCTACACCTTC,CASITFPGQENYGYTF
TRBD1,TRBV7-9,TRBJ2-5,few,TGTGCCAGCAGCATTACAGGGGGCCAGGAGACCCAGTACTTC,CASSITGGQETQYF
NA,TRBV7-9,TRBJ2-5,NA,TGTGCCAGCAGCTTAGGGAAGTCTTCGGGGACCCAGTACTTC,CASSLGKSSGTQYF
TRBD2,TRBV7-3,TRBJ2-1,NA,TGTGCCAGCAGCTTAACGCAACTAGCGGTCAATGAGCAGTTCTTC,CASSLTQLAVNEQFF
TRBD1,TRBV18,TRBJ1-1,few,TGTGCCAGCTCTCTAACAGGGGGCAGGACTGAAGCTTTCTTT,CASSLTGGRTEAFF
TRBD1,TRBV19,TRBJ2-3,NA,TGTGCCAGTAGGACCCTCCGGACAGGTTCCACAGATACGCAGTATTTT,CASRTLRTGSTDTQYF
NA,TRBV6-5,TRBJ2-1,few,TGTGCCAGCCGTAGCGGCAGAAAAAACAATGAGCAGTTCTTC,CASRSGRKNNEQFF
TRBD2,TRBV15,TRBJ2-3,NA,TGTGCCACCAGCAGAGGTGGGAGGGCCTTAGATACGCAGTATTTT,CATSRGGRALDTQYF